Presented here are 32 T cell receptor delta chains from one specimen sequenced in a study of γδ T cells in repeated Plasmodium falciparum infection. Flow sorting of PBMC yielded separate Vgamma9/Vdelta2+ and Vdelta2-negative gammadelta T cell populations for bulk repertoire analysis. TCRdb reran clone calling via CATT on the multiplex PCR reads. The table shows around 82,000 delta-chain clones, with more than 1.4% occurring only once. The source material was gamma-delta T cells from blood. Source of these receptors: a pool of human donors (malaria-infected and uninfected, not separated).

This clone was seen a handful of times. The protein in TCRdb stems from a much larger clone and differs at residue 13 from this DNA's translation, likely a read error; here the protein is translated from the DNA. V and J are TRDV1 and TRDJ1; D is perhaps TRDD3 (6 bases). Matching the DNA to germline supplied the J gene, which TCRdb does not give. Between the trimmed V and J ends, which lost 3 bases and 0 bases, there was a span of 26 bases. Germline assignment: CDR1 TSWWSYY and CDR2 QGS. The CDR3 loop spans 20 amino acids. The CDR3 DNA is TGTGCTCTTGGGGATACTTATCTCAGGGGGACCCGTCTGTACACCGATAAACTCATCTTT. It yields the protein CALGDTYLRGTRLYTDKLIF.

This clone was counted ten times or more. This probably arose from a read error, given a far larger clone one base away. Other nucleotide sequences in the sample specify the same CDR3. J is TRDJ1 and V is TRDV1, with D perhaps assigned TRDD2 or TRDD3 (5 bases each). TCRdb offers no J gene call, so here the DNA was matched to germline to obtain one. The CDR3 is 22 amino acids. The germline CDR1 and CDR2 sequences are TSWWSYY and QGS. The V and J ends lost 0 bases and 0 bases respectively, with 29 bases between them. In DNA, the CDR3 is TGTGCTCTTGGGGAACTGAACGCTCCTAAGGCAGCTATACGAGGATACACCGATAAACTCATCTTT. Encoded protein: CALGELNAPKAAIRGYTDKLIF.

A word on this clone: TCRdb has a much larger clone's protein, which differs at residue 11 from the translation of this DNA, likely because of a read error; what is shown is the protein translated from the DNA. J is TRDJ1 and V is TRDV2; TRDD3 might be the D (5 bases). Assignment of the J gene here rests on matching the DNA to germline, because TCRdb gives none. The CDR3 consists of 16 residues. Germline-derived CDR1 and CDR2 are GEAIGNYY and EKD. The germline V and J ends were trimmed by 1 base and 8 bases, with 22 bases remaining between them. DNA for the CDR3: TGTGCCTGTGACACGGGGGCGTACTGGAAAGAGGAGAAACTCATCTTT. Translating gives CACDTGAYWKEEKLIF.

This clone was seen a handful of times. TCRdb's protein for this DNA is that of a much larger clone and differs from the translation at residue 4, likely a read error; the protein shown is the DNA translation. For the CDR3, the DNA is TGTGCCTGTAACTGGGGGAGCTCCTGGGACACCCGACAGATGTTTTTC. Protein product: CACNWGSSWDTRQMFF. The chain is built from TRDV2 and TRDJ3; TRDD3 agrees at 9 bases. The J gene comes from matching the DNA to germline here; TCRdb lacks it. V was clipped by 6 bases and J by 0 bases; unmatched bases: 2. The length of the CDR3 is 16 residues. Germline V CDR1 and CDR2: GEAIGNYY, EKD.

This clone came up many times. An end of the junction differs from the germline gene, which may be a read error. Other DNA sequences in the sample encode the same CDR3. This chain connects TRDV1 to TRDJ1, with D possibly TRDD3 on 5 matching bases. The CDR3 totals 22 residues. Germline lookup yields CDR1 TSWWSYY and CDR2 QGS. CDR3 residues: CALGELGPRASSAAGYTDKLIF. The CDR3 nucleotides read TGTGCCCTTGGGGAACTAGGTCCGAGAGCCTCCTCCGCCGCGGGGTACACCGATAAACTCATCTTT.

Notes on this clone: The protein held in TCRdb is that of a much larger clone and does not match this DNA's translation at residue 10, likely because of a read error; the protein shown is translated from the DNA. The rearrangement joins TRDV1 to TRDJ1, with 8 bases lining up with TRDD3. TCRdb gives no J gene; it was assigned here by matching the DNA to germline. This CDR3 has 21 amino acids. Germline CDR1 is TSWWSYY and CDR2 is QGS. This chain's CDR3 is CALVELVSGRPWGRLWDKLIF. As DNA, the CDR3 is TGTGCTCTTGTGGAACTAGTCTCGGGAAGGCCCTGGGGGAGGTTATGGGATAAACTCATCTTT.

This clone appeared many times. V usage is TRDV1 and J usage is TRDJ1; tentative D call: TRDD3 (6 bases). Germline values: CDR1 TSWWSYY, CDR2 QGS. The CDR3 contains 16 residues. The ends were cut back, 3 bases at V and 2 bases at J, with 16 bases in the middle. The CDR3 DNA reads TGTGCTCTTGGGGAGGGGTTCCCTGGGGATACCGATAAACTCATCTTT. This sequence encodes CALGEGFPGDTDKLIF.

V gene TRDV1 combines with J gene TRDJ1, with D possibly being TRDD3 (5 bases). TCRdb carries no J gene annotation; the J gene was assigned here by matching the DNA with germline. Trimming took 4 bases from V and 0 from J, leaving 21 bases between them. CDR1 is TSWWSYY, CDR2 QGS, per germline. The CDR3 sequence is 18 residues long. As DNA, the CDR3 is TGTGCTCTTGGGGGAGCCAAAAAGGGGGCCGCGTACACCGATAAACTCATCTTT. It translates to CALGGAKKGAAYTDKLIF.

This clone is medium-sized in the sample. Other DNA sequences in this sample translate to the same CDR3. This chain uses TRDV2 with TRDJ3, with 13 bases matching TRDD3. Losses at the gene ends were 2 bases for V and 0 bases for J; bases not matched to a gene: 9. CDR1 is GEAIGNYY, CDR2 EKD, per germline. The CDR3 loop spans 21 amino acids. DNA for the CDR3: TGTGCCTGTGACAAAGTACTGGGGGATACGCAAAGCTCCTGGGACACCCGACAGATGTTTTTC. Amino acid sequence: CACDKVLGDTQSSWDTRQMFF.

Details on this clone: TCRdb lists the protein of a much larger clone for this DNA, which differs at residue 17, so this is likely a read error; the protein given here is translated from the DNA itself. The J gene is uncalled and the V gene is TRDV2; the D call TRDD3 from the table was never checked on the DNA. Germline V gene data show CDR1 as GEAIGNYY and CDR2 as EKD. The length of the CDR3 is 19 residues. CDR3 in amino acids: CACDTADWGSSWDTRQVFF. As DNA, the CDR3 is TGTGCCTGTGACACCGCGGACTGGGGGAGCTCCTGGGACACCCGACAGGTGTTTTTC.

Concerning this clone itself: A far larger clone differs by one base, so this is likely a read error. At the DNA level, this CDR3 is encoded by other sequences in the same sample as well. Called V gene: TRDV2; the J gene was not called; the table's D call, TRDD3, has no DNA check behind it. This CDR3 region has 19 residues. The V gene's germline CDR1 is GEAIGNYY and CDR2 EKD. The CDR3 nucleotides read TGTGCCTGTGACATTGTCCTTCCTACCGGGGATACCCACACCGATAAGCTCATCTTT. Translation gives CACDIVLPTGDTHTDKLIF.

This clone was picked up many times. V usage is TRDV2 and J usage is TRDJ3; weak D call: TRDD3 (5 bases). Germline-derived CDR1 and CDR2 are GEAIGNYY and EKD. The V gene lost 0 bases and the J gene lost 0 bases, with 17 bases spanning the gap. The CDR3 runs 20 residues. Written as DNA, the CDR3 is TGTGCCTGTGACACCCCTGATGGTGGGGAGAGCTCCTGGGACACCCGACAGATGTTTTTC. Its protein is CACDTPDGGESSWDTRQMFF.

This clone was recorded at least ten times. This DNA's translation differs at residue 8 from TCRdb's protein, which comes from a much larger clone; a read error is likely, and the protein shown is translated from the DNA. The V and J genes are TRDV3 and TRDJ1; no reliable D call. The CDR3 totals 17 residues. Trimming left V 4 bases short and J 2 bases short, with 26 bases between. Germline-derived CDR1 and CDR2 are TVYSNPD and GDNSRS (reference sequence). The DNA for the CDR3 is TGTGCCTCTACCTGGTCCCCGTGTCGTAGGGAGACCGATAAACTCATCTTT. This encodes CASTWSPCRRETDKLIF.

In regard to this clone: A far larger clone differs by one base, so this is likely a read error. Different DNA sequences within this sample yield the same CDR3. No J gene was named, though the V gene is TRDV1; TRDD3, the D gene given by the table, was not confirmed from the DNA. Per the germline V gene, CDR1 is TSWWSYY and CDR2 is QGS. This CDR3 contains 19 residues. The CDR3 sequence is CALGELWLQGVGYTDKLIF. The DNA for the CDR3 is TGTGCTCTTGGGGAACTATGGCTACAGGGAGTGGGTTACACCGATAAACTCATCTTC.

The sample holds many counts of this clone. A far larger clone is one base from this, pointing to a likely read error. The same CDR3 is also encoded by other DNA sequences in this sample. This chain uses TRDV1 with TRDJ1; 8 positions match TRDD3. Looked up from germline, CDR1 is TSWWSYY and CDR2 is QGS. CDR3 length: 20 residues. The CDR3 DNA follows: TGTGCCCTTGGGGATACTTATCTCAGGGGGACCCGTCCGTACACCGATAAACTCATCTTT. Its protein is CALGDTYLRGTRPYTDKLIF.

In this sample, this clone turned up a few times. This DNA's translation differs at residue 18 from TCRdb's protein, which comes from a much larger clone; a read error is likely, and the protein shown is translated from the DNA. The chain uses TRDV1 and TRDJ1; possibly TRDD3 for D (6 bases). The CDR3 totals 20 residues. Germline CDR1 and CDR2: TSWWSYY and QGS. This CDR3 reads CALGEQRGSPRWDKADKHIF. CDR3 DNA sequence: TGTGCTCTTGGGGAACAAAGGGGCTCCCCACGATGGGATAAAGCCGATAAACACATCTTT.

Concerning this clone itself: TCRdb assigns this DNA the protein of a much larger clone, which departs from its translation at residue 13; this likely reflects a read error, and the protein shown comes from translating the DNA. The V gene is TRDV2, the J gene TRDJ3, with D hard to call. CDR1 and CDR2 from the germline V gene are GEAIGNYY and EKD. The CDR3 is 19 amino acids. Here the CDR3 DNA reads TGTGCCTGTGACACCCCACCCCACAACAGCTCCTGGAACACCCGACAGATGTTTTTC. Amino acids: CACDTPPHNSSWNTRQMFF.

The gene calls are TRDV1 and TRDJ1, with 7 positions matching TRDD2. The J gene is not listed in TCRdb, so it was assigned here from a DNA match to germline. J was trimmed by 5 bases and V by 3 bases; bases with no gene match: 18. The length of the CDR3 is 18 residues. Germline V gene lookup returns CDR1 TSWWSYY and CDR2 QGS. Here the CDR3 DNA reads TGTGCTCTTGGGGACCCATTCCTACGGCTCTACCCCGGAGATAAACTCATCTTT. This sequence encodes CALGDPFLRLYPGDKLIF.

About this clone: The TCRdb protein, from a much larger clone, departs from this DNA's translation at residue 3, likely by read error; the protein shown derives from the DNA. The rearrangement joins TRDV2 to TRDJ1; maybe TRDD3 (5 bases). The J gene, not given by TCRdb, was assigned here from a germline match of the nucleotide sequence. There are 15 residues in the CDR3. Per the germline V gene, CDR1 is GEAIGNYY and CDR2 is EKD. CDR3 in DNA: TGTGCCCGTGAACGACTCGGGATGAACACCGATAAACTCATCTTT. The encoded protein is CARERLGMNTDKLIF.

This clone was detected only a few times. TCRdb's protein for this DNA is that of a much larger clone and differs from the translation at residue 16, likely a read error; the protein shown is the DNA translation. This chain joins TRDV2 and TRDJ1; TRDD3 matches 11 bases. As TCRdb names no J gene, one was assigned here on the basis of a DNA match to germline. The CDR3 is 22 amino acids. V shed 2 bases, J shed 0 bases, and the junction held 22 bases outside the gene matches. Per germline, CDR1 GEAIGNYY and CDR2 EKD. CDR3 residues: CACDSLPGDWGIKKTDTDKLIF. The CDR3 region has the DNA TGTGCCTGTGACAGCCTTCCTGGCGACTGGGGGATAAAGAAAACAGACACCGATAAACTCATCTTT.

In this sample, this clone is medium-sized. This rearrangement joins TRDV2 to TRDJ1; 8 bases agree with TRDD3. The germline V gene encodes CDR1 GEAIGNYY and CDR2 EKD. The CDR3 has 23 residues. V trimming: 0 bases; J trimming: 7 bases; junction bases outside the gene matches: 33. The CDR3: CACDTAGRARVWGTRPLSPKLIF. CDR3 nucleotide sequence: TGTGCCTGTGACACCGCCGGTCGGGCCAGGGTCTGGGGGACTCGACCCCTATCGCCTAAACTCATCTTT.

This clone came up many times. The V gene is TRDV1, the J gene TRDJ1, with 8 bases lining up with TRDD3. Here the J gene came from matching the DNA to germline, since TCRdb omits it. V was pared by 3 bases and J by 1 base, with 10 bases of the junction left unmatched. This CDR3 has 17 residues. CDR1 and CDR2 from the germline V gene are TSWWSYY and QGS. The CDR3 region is CALGDRYWGSPTDKLIF. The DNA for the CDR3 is TGTGCTCTTGGGGACCGGTACTGGGGGTCCCCCACCGATAAACTCATCTTT.

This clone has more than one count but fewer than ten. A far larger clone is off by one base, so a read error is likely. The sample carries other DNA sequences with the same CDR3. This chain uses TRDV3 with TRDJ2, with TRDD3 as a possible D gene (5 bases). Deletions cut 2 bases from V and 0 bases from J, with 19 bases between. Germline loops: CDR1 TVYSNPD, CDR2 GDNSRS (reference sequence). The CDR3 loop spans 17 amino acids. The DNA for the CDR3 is TGTGCCTTTTTGGGTGGGGTGGGGTACGCTTTGACAGCACAACTCTTCTTT. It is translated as CAFLGGVGYALTAQLFF.

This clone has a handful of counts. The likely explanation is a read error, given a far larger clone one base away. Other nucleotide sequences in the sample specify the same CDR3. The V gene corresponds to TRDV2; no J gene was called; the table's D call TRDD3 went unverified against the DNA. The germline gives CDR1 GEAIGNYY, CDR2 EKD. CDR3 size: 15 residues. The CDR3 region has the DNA TGTGCCTGTGACGGGATACTGGGGGACACCTCGGGACTCATCTTC. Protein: CACDGILGDTSGLIF.

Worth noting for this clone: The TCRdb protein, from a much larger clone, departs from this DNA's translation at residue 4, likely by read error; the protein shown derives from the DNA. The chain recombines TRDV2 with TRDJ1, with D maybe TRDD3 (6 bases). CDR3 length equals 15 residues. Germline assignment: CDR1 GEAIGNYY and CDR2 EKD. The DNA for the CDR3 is TGTGCCTGTGGCACCGTGGGGGGCTACACCGATAAACTCATTTTT. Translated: CACGTVGGYTDKLIF.

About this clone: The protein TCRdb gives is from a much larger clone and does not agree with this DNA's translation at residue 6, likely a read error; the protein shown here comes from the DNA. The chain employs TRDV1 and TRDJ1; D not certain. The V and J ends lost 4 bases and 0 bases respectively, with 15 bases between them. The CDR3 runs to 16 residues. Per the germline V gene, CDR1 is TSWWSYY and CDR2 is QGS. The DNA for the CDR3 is TGTGCTCTTGGGGGCCTCTCCGCTTTCCACACCGATAAACTCATCTTT. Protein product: CALGGLSAFHTDKLIF.

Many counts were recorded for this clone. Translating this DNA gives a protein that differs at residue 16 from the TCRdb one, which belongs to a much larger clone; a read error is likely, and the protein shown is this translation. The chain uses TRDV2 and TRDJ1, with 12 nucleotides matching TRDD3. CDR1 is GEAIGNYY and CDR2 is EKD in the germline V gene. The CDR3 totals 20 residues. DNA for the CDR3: TGTGCCTGTGACACCCTTACTGGGGGATACCCCGACAGAATGACCGGTAAACTCATCTTT. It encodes CACDTLTGGYPDRMTGKLIF.

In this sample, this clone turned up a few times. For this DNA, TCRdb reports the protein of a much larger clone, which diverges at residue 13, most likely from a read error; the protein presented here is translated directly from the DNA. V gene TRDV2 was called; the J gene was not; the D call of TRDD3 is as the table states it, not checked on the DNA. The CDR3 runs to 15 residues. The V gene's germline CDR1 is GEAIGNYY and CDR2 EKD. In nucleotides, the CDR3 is TGTGCCTGTGACATCTGCGCACTGGGGGATAATAAACACATCTTT. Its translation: CACDICALGDNKHIF.

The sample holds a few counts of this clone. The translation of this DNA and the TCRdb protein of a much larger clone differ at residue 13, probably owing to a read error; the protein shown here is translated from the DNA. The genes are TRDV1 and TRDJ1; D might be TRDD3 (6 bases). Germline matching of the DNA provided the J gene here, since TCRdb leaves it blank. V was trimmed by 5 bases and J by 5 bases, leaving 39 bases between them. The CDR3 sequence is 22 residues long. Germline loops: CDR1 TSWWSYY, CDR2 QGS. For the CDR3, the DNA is TGTGCTCTTGGGACTCCGTGGAATCGACTGTCGGGGGAAATTCGTCCTATAGATAAACTCATCTTT. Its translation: CALGTPWNRLSGEIRPIDKLIF.

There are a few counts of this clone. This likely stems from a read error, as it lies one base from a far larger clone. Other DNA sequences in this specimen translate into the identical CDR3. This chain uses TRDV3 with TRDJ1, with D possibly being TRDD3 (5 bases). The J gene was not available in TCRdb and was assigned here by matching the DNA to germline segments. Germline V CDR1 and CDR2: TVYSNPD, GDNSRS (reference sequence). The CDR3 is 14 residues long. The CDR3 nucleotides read TGCTCACAGGGGGGTCCCCTGTACACCGATAAACTCATCTTT. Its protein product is CSQGGPLYTDKLIF.

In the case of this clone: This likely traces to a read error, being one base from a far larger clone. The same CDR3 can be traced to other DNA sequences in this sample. The CDR3 here is CALGEYRLAGGYPGTDKLIF. In DNA, the CDR3 is TGTGCTCTTGGGGAGTACCGTTTGGCTGGGGGATACCCAGGCACCGATAAACTCATCTTT. The chain is built from TRDV1 and TRDJ1; the match to TRDD3 covers 11 bases. As TCRdb names no J gene, one was assigned here on the basis of a DNA match to germline. The CDR3 runs to 20 residues. Germline assignment: CDR1 TSWWSYY and CDR2 QGS. V shed 3 bases, J shed 1 base, and the junction held 16 bases outside the gene matches.

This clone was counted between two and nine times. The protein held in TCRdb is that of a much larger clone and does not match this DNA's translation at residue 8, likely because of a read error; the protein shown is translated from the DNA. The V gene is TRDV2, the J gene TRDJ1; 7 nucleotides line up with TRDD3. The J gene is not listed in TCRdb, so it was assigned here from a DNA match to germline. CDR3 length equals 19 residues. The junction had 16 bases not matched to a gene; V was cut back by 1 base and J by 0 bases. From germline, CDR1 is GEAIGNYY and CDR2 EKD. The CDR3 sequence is CACDTVGRYEGGYTDKLIF. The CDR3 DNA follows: TGTGCCTGTGACACTGTTGGGAGATACGAGGGGGGATACACCGATAAACTCATCTTT.